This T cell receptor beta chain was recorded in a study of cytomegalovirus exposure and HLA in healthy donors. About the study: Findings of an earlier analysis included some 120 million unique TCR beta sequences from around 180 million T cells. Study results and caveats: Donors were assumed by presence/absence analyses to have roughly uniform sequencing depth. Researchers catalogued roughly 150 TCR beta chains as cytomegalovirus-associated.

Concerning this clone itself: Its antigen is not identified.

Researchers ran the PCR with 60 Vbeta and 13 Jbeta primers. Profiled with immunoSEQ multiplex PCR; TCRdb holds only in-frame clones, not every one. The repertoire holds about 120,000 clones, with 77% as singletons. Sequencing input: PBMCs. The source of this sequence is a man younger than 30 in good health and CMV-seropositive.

As DNA, the CDR3 is TGTGCCAGCAGCCAAGGCAGGGGGCTAGAGACCCAGTACTTC. Its translation is CASSQGRGLETQYF. This rearrangement joins TRBV4-2 to TRBJ2-5; 8 nucleotides match TRBD1. The CDR3 covers 14 residues. Per the germline V gene, CDR1 is LGHNA and CDR2 is YNFKEQ. Trimming removed 1 base from V and 4 bases from J; junction bases left unmatched: 2.